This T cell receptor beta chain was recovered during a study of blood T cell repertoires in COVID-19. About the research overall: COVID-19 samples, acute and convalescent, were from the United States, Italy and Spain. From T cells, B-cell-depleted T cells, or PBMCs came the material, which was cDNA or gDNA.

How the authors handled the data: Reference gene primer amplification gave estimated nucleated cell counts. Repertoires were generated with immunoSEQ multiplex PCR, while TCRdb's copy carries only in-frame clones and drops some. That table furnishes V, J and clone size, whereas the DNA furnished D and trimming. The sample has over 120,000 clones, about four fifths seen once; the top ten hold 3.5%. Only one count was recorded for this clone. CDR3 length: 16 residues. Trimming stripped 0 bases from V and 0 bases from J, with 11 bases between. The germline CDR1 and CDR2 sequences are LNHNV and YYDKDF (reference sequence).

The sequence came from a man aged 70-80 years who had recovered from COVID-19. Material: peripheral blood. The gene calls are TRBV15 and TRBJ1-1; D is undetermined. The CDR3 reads CATSRDSRRMNTEAFF. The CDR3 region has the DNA TGTGCCACCAGCAGAGATAGCCGGAGGATGAACACTGAAGCTTTCTTT.